Below, 26 T cell receptor beta chains from the same sample are listed, as sequenced in a study of blood T cell repertoires in COVID-19. Profiling relied on immunoSEQ multiplex PCR, and the TCRdb table lists in-frame clones only, not all of them. The sample has approximately 200,000 clones; 80% to 90% are singletons. The specimen was PBMCs or T cells enriched from blood (not recorded which). The receptor set was obtained from a young man in a cohort exposed to, infected with or recovered from COVID-19 (not recorded which).

The rearrangement uses TRBV20-1 and TRBJ1-5; D remains unclear. The V gene lost 3 bases and the J gene lost 6 bases, with 9 bases spanning the gap. This CDR3 has 12 amino acids. The V gene's germline CDR1 is DFQATT and CDR2 SNEGSKA (reference sequence). Here the CDR3 reads CSASFRPQPQHF. The CDR3 DNA follows: TGCAGTGCTAGTTTCAGGCCTCAGCCCCAGCATTTT.

V gene TRBV6-5 combines with J gene TRBJ1-2, with TRBD1 matching over 7 bases. Germline V gene sequence: CDR1 MNHEY, CDR2 SVGAGI. J lost 2 bases, V lost 7 bases, and 10 bases had no gene match. This CDR3 region has 15 residues. CDR3 amino acids: CASKNRDSNNYGYTF. The CDR3 DNA sequence: TGTGCCAGCAAGAACCGGGACAGTAACAACTATGGCTACACCTTC.

J is TRBJ2-5 and V is TRBV18; 7 bases match TRBD1. Looked up from germline, CDR1 is KGHSH and CDR2 is LQKENI. The CDR3 loop spans 14 amino acids. V dropped 3 bases and J dropped 4; count of bases not matched to a gene: 5. The CDR3 sequence: CASSPSDRAETQYF. The CDR3 DNA is TGTGCCAGCTCACCGAGCGACAGGGCAGAGACCCAGTACTTC. The variable domain in full, with the rest retrieved from reference TRBV18 and TRBJ2-5, is NAGVMQNPRHLVRRRGQEARLRCSPMKGHSHVYWYRQLPEEGLKFMVYLQKENIIDESGMPKERFSAEFPKEGPSILRIQQVVRGDSAAYFCASSPSDRAETQYFGPGTRLLVL.

V and J are TRBV14 and TRBJ2-5; 12 nucleotides agree with TRBD2. This CDR3 is 16 amino acids long. V lost 2 bases and J lost 2; bases outside the gene matches: 3. Germline lookup yields CDR1 SGHDN and CDR2 FVKESK. The DNA for the CDR3 is TGTGCCAGCAGCCAATGGACTAGCGGGAAACAAGAGACCCAGTACTTC. It translates to CASSQWTSGKQETQYF.

This chain links TRBV25-1 with TRBJ1-4, with D possibly matching TRBD1 (6 bases). Germline CDR1 reads MGHDK; CDR2 reads SYGVNS. CDR3 length equals 17 residues. V shed 2 bases and J shed 3 bases, with 16 bases lying between them. The CDR3 sequence is CASSEPTTGLANEKLFF. The DNA of the CDR3 is TGTGCCAGCAGTGAACCCACTACAGGGTTAGCTAATGAAAAACTGTTTTTT.

The rearrangement joins TRBV28 to TRBJ1-5; 9 nucleotides align to TRBD1. Germline V gene sequence: CDR1 MDHEN, CDR2 SYDVKM. The CDR3 is 18 amino acids. The J segment lost 3 bases and the V segment lost 1 base, leaving 10 bases of the junction unmatched. CDR3 region: CASSLSGQGSSSNQPQHF. The CDR3 nucleotides are TGTGCCAGCAGTTTATCGGGACAGGGTTCATCCTCCAATCAGCCCCAGCATTTT. Looking up the rest from reference TRBV28 and TRBJ1-5 gives the full variable domain: DVKVTQSSRYLVKRTGEKVFLECVQDMDHENMFWYRQDPGLGLRLIYFSYDVKMKEKGDIPEGYSVSREKKERFSLILESASTNQTSMYLCASSLSGQGSSSNQPQHFGDGTRLSIL.

The V gene is TRBV19, the J gene TRBJ2-2; 10 bases are a match to TRBD2. This CDR3 comprises 15 residues. With V trimmed by 3 bases and J by 3 bases, 1 base remained unmatched. Germline CDR1 reads LNHDA; CDR2 reads SQIVND (reference sequence). CDR3 nucleotide sequence: TGTGCCAGTAGTATGACTAGCGGGTACACCGGGGAGCTGTTTTTT. As protein: CASSMTSGYTGELFF.

The chain couples TRBV5-6 to TRBJ1-1; maybe TRBD1 (6 bases). Germline assignment: CDR1 SGHDT and CDR2 YYEEEE. The CDR3 length is 12 residues. V shed 7 bases and J shed 3 bases, with 10 bases lying between them. CDR3 nucleotides: TGTGCCAGCGGGAGGGGGTACACTGAAGCTTTCTTT. Residues: CASGRGYTEAFF.

The rearrangement joins TRBV27 to TRBJ2-3, with D tentatively TRBD1 (5 bases). Germline CDR1 and CDR2: MNHEY and SMNVEV (reference sequence). Deletions cut 3 bases from V and 2 bases from J, with 15 bases between. The CDR3 spans 16 residues. The DNA for the CDR3 is TGTGCCAGCAGTTTTAAGGTCCACAGGACCACAGATACGCAGTATTTT. Translating gives CASSFKVHRTTDTQYF.

This chain uses TRBV7-9 with TRBJ2-7; the match to TRBD2 covers 11 bases. Germline CDR1 and CDR2: SEHNR and FQNEAQ (reference sequence). V shed 4 bases and J 5 bases; nucleotides not matched to a gene: 4. This CDR3 is built from 14 residues. The CDR3 loop reads CASSSPGLADEQYF. Written as DNA, the CDR3 is TGTGCCAGCAGCTCTCCGGGACTAGCGGACGAGCAGTACTTC.

The V and J genes are TRBV12-3 or TRBV12-4 and TRBJ1-1; D not certain. The V end lost 7 bases, the J end lost 1 base, and 10 bases lay between the germline ends. The CDR3 has 13 residues. For the CDR3, the DNA is TGTGCCAGCACCAGACACGGGAACACTGAAGCTTTCTTT. Its protein is CASTRHGNTEAFF.

This clone was found a few times. This chain connects TRBV19 to TRBJ1-1, with D maybe TRBD1 (5 bases). V was cut by 2 bases and J by 6 bases, with 13 bases left in between. Per the germline V gene, CDR1 is LNHDA and CDR2 is SQIVND (reference sequence). This CDR3 is built from 14 residues. CDR3 bases: TGTGCCAGTAGTATAAAAGCAGCAGGGCCTGAAGCTTTCTTT. Amino acids: CASSIKAAGPEAFF.

The chain links TRBV21-1 to TRBJ1-5; the table's D gene call, TRBD1, was not cross checked with the DNA. TRBV21-1 is annotated as a pseudogene. The CDR3 totals 15 residues. The CDR3 here is CASSPPGQGKQPQHF. The CDR3 nucleotides are TGTGCCAGCAGCCCGCCGGGACAGGGGAAGCAGCCCCAGCATTTT.

This clone occurred once. This rearrangement joins TRBV7-3 to TRBJ2-3; 8 bases match TRBD2. Per germline, CDR1 SGHTA and CDR2 FQGTGA. J was trimmed by 2 bases and V by 0 bases; bases with no gene match: 13. CDR3 size: 19 residues. DNA of the CDR3: TGTGCCAGCAGCTTAACACCTCAATCAGCGGGAGTTTCCACAGATACGCAGTATTTT. As protein: CASSLTPQSAGVSTDTQYF.

The chain couples TRBV10-3 to TRBJ1-1; D is possibly TRBD1 (5 bases). Germline lookup yields CDR1 ENHRY and CDR2 SYGVKD. CDR3 size: 14 residues. V gave up 4 bases and J gave up 1 base, with 10 bases separating them. CDR3 region: CAISGGTANTEAFF. The CDR3, as DNA: TGTGCCATCAGTGGCGGGACGGCGAACACTGAAGCTTTCTTT.

The chain combines TRBV19 with TRBJ1-5; unclear D gene. Looked up from germline, CDR1 is LNHDA and CDR2 is SQIVND (reference sequence). Deletions cut 3 bases from V and 0 bases from J, with 6 bases between. CDR3 length: 14 residues. The CDR3 reads CASSIQVSNQPQHF. CDR3 coding DNA: TGTGCCAGTAGTATTCAGGTTAGCAATCAGCCCCAGCATTTT. Variable domain in full (rest from reference TRBV19 and TRBJ1-5): DGGITQSPKYLFRKEGQNVTLSCEQNLNHDAMYWYRQDPGQGLRLIYYSQIVNDFQKGDIAEGYSVSREKKESFPLTVTSAQKNPTAFYLCASSIQVSNQPQHFGDGTRLSIL.

This clone was counted between two and nine times. The rearrangement links TRBV28 to TRBJ1-1; D is unresolved. V was cut by 6 bases and J by 1 base, with 9 bases left in between. CDR1 and CDR2 from the germline V gene are MDHEN and SYDVKM. The CDR3 extends over 13 amino acids. This CDR3 is CASRFPGNTEAFF. The CDR3 bases are TGTGCCAGCAGATTTCCCGGGAACACTGAAGCTTTCTTT.

The chain links TRBV28 to TRBJ1-5, with D unresolved. This CDR3 comprises 12 residues. The germline V and J ends were trimmed by 2 bases and 4 bases, with 3 bases remaining between them. Germline V gene sequence: CDR1 MDHEN, CDR2 SYDVKM. Here the CDR3 reads CASSLLNQPQHF. CDR3 nucleotides: TGTGCCAGCAGTTTACTAAATCAGCCCCAGCATTTT.

The chain has TRBV10-3 and TRBJ1-2; the D gene is possibly TRBD1 (6 bases). With 3 bases removed from V and 5 bases from J, the gap between germline ends came to 16 bases. Germline lookup yields CDR1 ENHRY and CDR2 SYGVKD. This CDR3 is built from 15 residues. CDR3 protein: CAISDRQDNSYGYTF. The DNA for the CDR3 is TGTGCCATCAGTGACCGACAGGATAATTCGTATGGCTACACCTTC.

CDR3 protein: CASSLEMGTGGRYGYTF. The CDR3, as DNA: TGCGCCAGCAGCTTAGAAATGGGGACAGGGGGCCGCTATGGCTACACCTTC. The rearrangement uses TRBV5-1 and TRBJ1-2, with 12 bases matching TRBD1. Germline values: CDR1 SGHRS, CDR2 YFSETQ. V trimming: 2 bases; J trimming: 4 bases; junction bases outside the gene matches: 9. The CDR3 consists of 17 residues. Complete variable domain (other parts from reference TRBV5-1 and TRBJ1-2): KAGVTQTPRYLIKTRGQQVTLSCSPISGHRSVSWYQQTPGQGLQFLFEYFSETQRNKGNFPGRFSGRQFSNSRSEMNVSTLELGDSALYLCASSLEMGTGGRYGYTFGSGTRLTVV.

This clone was counted a few times. The chain has TRBV7-9 and TRBJ2-1, with TRBD2 matching 8 bases. V shed 5 bases and J 7 bases; nucleotides not matched to a gene: 10. This CDR3 contains 15 residues. In germline, CDR1 is SEHNR, CDR2 FQNEAQ (reference sequence). CDR3: CASSPKRREGNEQFF. The CDR3 nucleotides read TGTGCCAGCAGCCCAAAGCGCCGGGAGGGGAATGAGCAGTTCTTC. The variable domain in full, completed from reference TRBV7-9 and TRBJ2-1, reads DTGVSQNPRHKITKRGQNVTFRCDPISEHNRLYWYRQTLGQGPEFLTYFQNEAQLEKSRLLSDRFSAERPKGSFSTLEIQRTEQGDSAMYLCASSPKRREGNEQFFGPGTRLTVL.

V is TRBV11-2 and J is TRBJ2-5, with TRBD2 as a possible D gene (6 bases). There are 15 residues in the CDR3. Germline-derived CDR1 and CDR2 are SGHAT and FQNNGV. Trimming left V 5 bases short and J 5 bases short, with 18 bases between. The CDR3 reads CASSRGERVMETQYF. CDR3 bases: TGTGCCAGCAGCCGGGGCGAGCGGGTCATGGAGACCCAGTACTTC.

This chain connects TRBV6-5 to TRBJ1-2, with 9 nucleotides matching TRBD1. Germline trimming cut 7 bases from V and 1 base from J; bases unmatched to any gene: 4. Germline CDR1 MNHEY, CDR2 SVGAGI. The CDR3 is 14 residues long. DNA for the CDR3: TGTGCCAGCAAACAGGGGGCTTTTAACTATGGCTACACCTTC. This codes for CASKQGAFNYGYTF.

Comment on this clone: Other nucleotide sequences in the sample specify the same CDR3. The chain combines TRBV19 with TRBJ2-7; TRBD1 agrees at 12 bases. The CDR3 is 14 amino acids. The trim removed 3 bases at V and 7 bases at J, leaving 4 bases unmatched. Germline CDR1 is LNHDA and CDR2 is SQIVND (reference sequence). The CDR3 region has the DNA TGTGCCAGTAGTATGGGACAGGGGGCGTATGAGCAGTACTTC. Its protein is CASSMGQGAYEQYF.

The chain has TRBV19 and TRBJ2-1, with D perhaps TRBD2 (5 bases). The CDR3 runs to 15 residues. Germline CDR1 and CDR2: LNHDA and SQIVND (reference sequence). Trimming pared 8 bases from V and 2 bases from J, leaving 16 bases between. The CDR3 is CASSSERYTYNEQFF. For the CDR3, the DNA is TGTGCCAGTTCTTCCGAGCGGTACACCTACAATGAGCAGTTCTTC.

This rearrangement joins TRBV24-1 to TRBJ2-1, with 8 bases that match TRBD2. The CDR3 length is 15 residues. V lost 6 bases to trimming and J lost 2 bases; unmatched junction nucleotides: 5. Germline V gene data show CDR1 as KGHDR and CDR2 as SFDVKD. The CDR3 DNA reads TGTGCCACCAGTTTGGCGGGAGGTCCCTACAATGAGCAGTTCTTC. Amino acids: CATSLAGGPYNEQFF.